This is a list of T cell receptor beta chains from one sample in a study of CD8 T cells in Susac syndrome. TCRdb itself ran the immunoSEQ multiplex PCR reads through MiXCR, one entry per CDR3 protein. The sample lists some 300,000 distinct CDR3 sequences; over 75% were seen once. Sample: CD8+ T cells from PBMCs. The receptors come from a human donor with multiple sclerosis. Both conserved end residues are part of each CDR3. A D gene is named only where the DNA matches it firmly. A row's size may be missing; if present it is once, few, many or a size class.

clone_size,v_call,j_call,d_call,cdr3_nt,cdr3_aa
NA,TRBV20-1,TRBJ2-3,TRBD2,TGCAGTCCTAGGACTAGCGGGATAGGGGACACAGATACGCAGTATTTT,CSPRTSGIGDTDTQYF
NA,TRBV7-9,TRBJ2-2,NA,TGTGCCAGCAGCTCCGACCAAATTAGCGGCTATAACACCGGGGAGCTGTTTTTT,CASSSDQISGYNTGELFF
NA,TRBV3-1,TRBJ1-4,NA,TGTGCCAGCAGTGACTGGGTCAATGAAAAACTGTTTTTT,CASSDWVNEKLFF
NA,TRBV19,TRBJ2-1,NA,TGTGCCAGTAGTATTTCCTGGGGGCCCGGCGTTTATGAGCAGTTCTTC,CASSISWGPGVYEQFF
NA,TRBV28,TRBJ1-5,TRBD1,TGTGCCAGCAGCCGGGGACAGGGGGCCAATCAGCCCCAGCATTTT,CASSRGQGANQPQHF
once,TRBV9,TRBJ2-5,NA,TGTGCCAGCAGCGTAGGAGGCCTCCCAGAGACCCAGTACTTC,CASSVGGLPETQYF
NA,TRBV19,TRBJ1-3,NA,TGTGCCAGTAGTATCGGGGACGACTCTGGAAACACCATATATTTT,CASSIGDDSGNTIYF
NA,TRBV7-6,TRBJ2-1,TRBD1,TGTGCCAGCAGCCACGAACAGGGGGAAGGTATCCATGAGCAGTTCTTC,CASSHEQGEGIHEQFF
few,TRBV29-1,TRBJ2-2,NA,TGCAGCGTTGCGGTGAACACCGGGGAGCTGTTTTTT,CSVAVNTGELFF
once,TRBV13,TRBJ1-1,NA,TGTGCCAGCACCCATCTCACGGAGGGAAACACTGAAGCTTTCTTT,CASTHLTEGNTEAFF
NA,TRBV11-2,TRBJ2-2,TRBD1,TGTGCCAGCAGCAATACAGGGGGTTGGGACACCGGGGAGCTGTTTTTT,CASSNTGGWDTGELFF
NA,TRBV3-1,TRBJ2-3,TRBD2,TGTGCCAGCAGCCGCCTAAGCGGGGGGGCCCTAGATACGCAGTATTTT,CASSRLSGGALDTQYF
NA,TRBV19,TRBJ1-1,NA,TGTGCCAGTAATCTTCCGAACACTGAAGCTTTCTTT,CASNLPNTEAFF
NA,TRBV27,TRBJ2-3,TRBD2,TGTGCCAGCAGTTCCGGGGGGGGCACTAGCACAGATACGCAGTATTTT,CASSSGGGTSTDTQYF
NA,TRBV15,TRBJ1-5,NA,TGTGCCACCAGCGGTAGCAATCAGCCCCAGCATTTT,CATSGSNQPQHF
NA,TRBV12-3/TRBV12-4,TRBJ2-7,TRBD2,TGTGCCAGCAGCCCGGGAGGGCTCTCTTACGAGCAGTACTTC,CASSPGGLSYEQYF
NA,TRBV29-1,TRBJ2-2,TRBD2,TGCAGCGTGATCCTAGCGGCCGGGGAGCTGTTTTTT,CSVILAAGELFF
NA,TRBV12-3/TRBV12-4,TRBJ1-2,NA,TGTGCCAGCAGTTTATCCTCTCCGGGAAACTATGGCTACACCTTC,CASSLSSPGNYGYTF
NA,TRBV9,TRBJ2-4,NA,TGTGCCAGCAGCAATAGCGCTGATGAGAACATTCAGTACTTC,CASSNSADENIQYF
NA,TRBV29-1,TRBJ1-1,NA,TGCAGCGCGAGAACGGACACTGAAGCTTTCTTT,CSARTDTEAFF
NA,TRBV29-1,TRBJ2-1,NA,TGCAGCGTTGAAGATAGTGGGGGATACAATGAGCAGTTCTTC,CSVEDSGGYNEQFF
NA,TRBV20-1,TRBJ2-7,TRBD1,TGCAGTGCTCACGGGGTCGGACAGGGGGACCACGAGCAGTACTTC,CSAHGVGQGDHEQYF
NA,TRBV9,TRBJ2-1,TRBD1,TGTGCCAGCAGCGGTCCCCGGGACAGGGTCACCAATGAGCAGTTCTTC,CASSGPRDRVTNEQFF
NA,TRBV12-3/TRBV12-4,TRBJ1-6,TRBD1,TGTGCCAGCAGTTCCTACAGGGGGCTAGCCTATAATTCACCCCTCCACTTT,CASSSYRGLAYNSPLHF
NA,TRBV27,TRBJ2-1,TRBD2,TGTGCCAGCAGTTTCCTACTAGCGGGAGGAGCCAATGAGCAGTTCTTC,CASSFLLAGGANEQFF
NA,TRBV19,TRBJ2-5,NA,TGTGCCAGTAGTATTGGTTCCAGGGGCCAAGAGACCCAGTACTTC,CASSIGSRGQETQYF
NA,TRBV20-1,TRBJ1-2,NA,TGCAGTGCTAGAGCCCCCGCAGAGTACCTCTACAGCTACACCTTC,CSARAPAEYLYSYTF
NA,TRBV20-1,TRBJ2-7,TRBD2,TGCAGTGCTGGCTTCGGACTAGCGGGGACTTCCTCCTACGAGCAGTACTTC,CSAGFGLAGTSSYEQYF
NA,TRBV14,TRBJ1-6,NA,TGTGCCAGCAGCCCTTCCCGGGGCGCCTATAATTCACCCCTCCACTTT,CASSPSRGAYNSPLHF
NA,TRBV7-3,TRBJ2-1,TRBD2,TGTGCCAGCAGCCCCCTCAGCGGGAGGGATTACAATGAGCAGTTCTTC,CASSPLSGRDYNEQFF
NA,TRBV7-2,TRBJ1-6,NA,TGTGCCAGCAGCAAACCGGGCCTTGGCGGGTCACCCCTCCACTTT,CASSKPGLGGSPLHF
NA,TRBV30,TRBJ2-7,TRBD1,TGTGCCTGCAGGATTCATTCGACAGGGCGGAACTACGAGCAGTACTTC,CACRIHSTGRNYEQYF
NA,TRBV19,TRBJ2-7,NA,TGTGCCAGTAGTATGGGGGACCCAGAGACCTACGAGCAGTACTTC,CASSMGDPETYEQYF
NA,TRBV27,TRBJ2-7,TRBD2,TGTGCCAGCAGTTTATCCAGACTAGCGGGAGAGGGCGAGCAGTACTTC,CASSLSRLAGEGEQYF
NA,TRBV11-2,TRBJ1-2,NA,TGTGCCAGCAGCGTCGGGAAAAACTATGGCTACACCTTC,CASSVGKNYGYTF
NA,TRBV5-8,TRBJ2-7,TRBD1,TGTGCCAGCAGCTCCGGGACAGAAGCCTACGAGCAGTACTTC,CASSSGTEAYEQYF
few,TRBV4-2,TRBJ1-5,NA,TGTGCCAGCAGCCAAGGGACAGACTATCAGCCCCAGCATTTT,CASSQGTDYQPQHF
NA,TRBV11-2,TRBJ2-2,NA,TGTGCCAGCAGCTTATCGGTCGGTGGATCCGGGGAGCTGTTTTTT,CASSLSVGGSGELFF
NA,TRBV9,TRBJ1-2,TRBD1,TGTGCCAGCAGCGGGACAGGGGGCGCGACGGCTAACTATGGCTACACCTTC,CASSGTGGATANYGYTF
NA,TRBV9,TRBJ2-7,TRBD2,TGTGCCAGCAGCTCCAGCGGGATGCCTACCTACGAGCAGTACTTC,CASSSSGMPTYEQYF
NA,TRBV5-1,TRBJ2-2,NA,TGCGCCAGCAGCTTGATCGGGGAGCTGTTTTTT,CASSLIGELFF
once,TRBV4-3,TRBJ2-6,NA,TGCGCCAGCAGCCAAGAGCAGGGGTCGGGGAGCTCTGGGGCCAACGTCCTGACTTTC,CASSQEQGSGSSGANVLTF
NA,TRBV30,TRBJ2-5,TRBD1,TGTGCCTGGAGCGGTCCCGGGACAGGGGGCACAGAGACCCAGTACTTC,CAWSGPGTGGTETQYF
NA,TRBV28,TRBJ2-5,TRBD2,TGTGCCAGCGATGGACTAGCGGACCAAGAGACCCAGTACTTC,CASDGLADQETQYF
NA,TRBV28,TRBJ2-7,NA,TGTGCCAGCAGTTTATTGGCAGGGGGGACCTACGAGCAGTACTTC,CASSLLAGGTYEQYF
NA,TRBV4-3,TRBJ1-4,TRBD1,TGCGCCAGCAGCCAATACCGACAGGGATCAACTAATGAAAAACTGTTTTTT,CASSQYRQGSTNEKLFF
NA,TRBV25-1,TRBJ2-2,TRBD2,TGTGCCAGCAGTGAAGTCTGGGGGGGCACCGGGGAGCTGTTTTTT,CASSEVWGGTGELFF
once,TRBV30,TRBJ2-5,TRBD2,TGTGCCTGGAGTGTGAGCGGGGGGCGTGAGACCCAGTACTTC,CAWSVSGGRETQYF
NA,TRBV9,TRBJ2-5,NA,TGTGCCAGCAGCGCGGACAGTTCAGAGACCCAGTACTTC,CASSADSSETQYF
NA,TRBV6-1,TRBJ1-1,NA,TGTGCCAGCAGTGAACAGCCGAACACTGAAGCTTTCTTT,CASSEQPNTEAFF
NA,TRBV29-1,TRBJ2-2,NA,TGCAGCGTTGTTGCGAACACCGGGGAGCTGTTTTTT,CSVVANTGELFF
NA,TRBV28,TRBJ1-6,NA,TGTGCCAGCAATGGTCCGAATCTTCCCCTCCACTTT,CASNGPNLPLHF
NA,TRBV6-6,TRBJ1-5,NA,TGTGCCAGCAGTAGTCTGCCCTCTAGCAATCAGCCCCAGCATTTT,CASSSLPSSNQPQHF
few,TRBV4-1,TRBJ1-1,NA,TGCGCCAGCAGCCAAGACGAGCGCAACACTGAAGCTTTCTTT,CASSQDERNTEAFF
NA,TRBV2,TRBJ1-3,NA,TGTGCCAGCAGGAGGGGACCGACACTCTCTGGAAACACCATATATTTT,CASRRGPTLSGNTIYF
NA,TRBV4-3,TRBJ2-7,TRBD1,TGCGCCAGCAGCCCGGGCGCACAGGGGGCCCCCTACGAGCAGTACTTC,CASSPGAQGAPYEQYF
NA,TRBV29-1,TRBJ2-4,NA,TGCACCCCGCACGAATTTCAAAAAAACATTCAGTACTTC,CTPHEFQKNIQYF
NA,TRBV20-1,TRBJ2-5,NA,TGCAGTGCTGGTGACAGTCAAGAGACCCAGTACTTC,CSAGDSQETQYF
NA,TRBV6-5,TRBJ2-1,TRBD1,TGTGCCAGCAGTTACTCCCCCGAACAGGGGTACAATGAGCAGTTCTTC,CASSYSPEQGYNEQFF